This T cell receptor (beta chain) comes out of a study of blood T cell repertoires in COVID-19. Study-wide background: From the United States, Italy and Spain came samples of acute and convalescent COVID-19.

In the authors' methods: Nucleated cell counts were estimated from reference gene primer amplification. The method was immunoSEQ multiplex PCR; TCRdb's version includes in-frame clones alone and lacks a portion of them. The DNA was the basis for D and trimming; V, J and clone size are from that table. Of about 290,000 clones listed, about 82% are singletons. This receptor was taken from a woman aged 50 to 60 with active or convalescent COVID-19. The sequencing input was peripheral blood.

CDR3 sequence reads: CASSFAGLSYNEQFF. The DNA of the CDR3 is TGTGCCAGCAGCTTTGCGGGACTATCCTACAATGAGCAGTTCTTC. The chain is built from TRBV7-9 and TRBJ2-1; 7 bases map to TRBD2. The CDR3 has 15 amino acids. Germline V gene sequence: CDR1 SEHNR, CDR2 FQNEAQ (reference sequence). Germline trimming cut 3 bases from V and 1 base from J; bases unmatched to any gene: 3.